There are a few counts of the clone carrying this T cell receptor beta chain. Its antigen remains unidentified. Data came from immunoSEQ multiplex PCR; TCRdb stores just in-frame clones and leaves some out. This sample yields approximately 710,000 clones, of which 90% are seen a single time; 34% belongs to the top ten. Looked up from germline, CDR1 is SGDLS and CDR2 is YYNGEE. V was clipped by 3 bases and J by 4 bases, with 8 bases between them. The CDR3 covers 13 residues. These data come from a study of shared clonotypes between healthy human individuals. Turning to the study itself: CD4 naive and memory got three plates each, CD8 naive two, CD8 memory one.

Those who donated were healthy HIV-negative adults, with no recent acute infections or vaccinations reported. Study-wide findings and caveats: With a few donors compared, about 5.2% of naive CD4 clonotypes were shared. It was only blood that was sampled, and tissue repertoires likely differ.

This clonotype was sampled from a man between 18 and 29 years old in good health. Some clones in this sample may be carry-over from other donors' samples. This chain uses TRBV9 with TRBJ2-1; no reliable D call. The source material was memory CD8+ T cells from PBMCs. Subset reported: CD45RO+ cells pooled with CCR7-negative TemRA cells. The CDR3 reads CASSALKYNEQFF. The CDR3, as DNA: TGTGCCAGCAGCGCCCTTAAGTACAATGAGCAGTTCTTC.